The rows below give T cell receptor beta chains drawn from one sample of a study of CXCR4 blockade with PD-1 therapy in pancreatic cancer. The repertoire was sequenced with immunoSEQ multiplex PCR; TCRdb's copy has only in-frame clones and lacks some. This sample yields about 1,000 clones, of which about two fifths are seen a single time; about a tenth belongs to the top ten. The sample comprised tumor tissue. Every receptor here comes from a human donor with pancreatic ductal adenocarcinoma. Each CDR3 is given with its conserved first and last residue. The D gene is left open where the match is weak. Where a row states a size, it is once, few, many or the class of an expanded clone; other rows omit it.

CDR3: CAGGRGTDQPQHF
DNA: TGTGCCGGTGGAAGAGGGACAGATCAGCCCCAGCATTTT
D: TRBD1
V: TRBV19
length: 13
J: TRBJ1-5
size: .

CDR3: CATSRVTGKEKLFF
DNA: TGTGCCACCAGCAGAGTAACAGGGAAAGAAAAACTGTTTTTT
D: .
V: TRBV15
length: 14
J: TRBJ1-4
size: .

CDR3: CASSLGGSTNYGYTF
DNA: TGTGCCAGCAGTTTAGGGGGATCGACTAACTATGGCTACACCTTC
D: .
V: TRBV28
length: 15
J: TRBJ1-2
size: .

CDR3: CASSQDLRGTGSGYTF
DNA: TGTGCCAGCAGCCAGGACCTTAGAGGGACAGGGAGTGGCTACACCTTC
D: TRBD1
V: TRBV14
length: 16
J: TRBJ1-2
size: few

CDR3: CASSESGNTIYF
DNA: TGTGCCAGCAGTGAATCTGGAAACACCATATATTTT
D: .
V: TRBV2
length: 12
J: TRBJ1-3
size: few

CDR3: CASSSSGGQTRDTQYF
DNA: TGTGCCAGCAGTTCCTCCGGGGGCCAGACGAGGGATACGCAGTATTTT
D: .
V: TRBV28
length: 16
J: TRBJ2-3
size: .

CDR3: CAWRGQPNTEAFF
DNA: TGTGCCTGGAGAGGACAGCCGAACACTGAAGCTTTCTTT
D: .
V: TRBV30
length: 13
J: TRBJ1-1
size: few

CDR3: CAISEGRPNTEAFF
DNA: TGTGCCATCAGTGAAGGACGGCCGAACACTGAAGCTTTCTTT
D: .
V: TRBV6-1
length: 14
J: TRBJ1-1
size: large

CDR3: CASSLIQGNSPLHF
DNA: TGTGCCAGCAGCTTGATACAGGGGAATTCACCCCTCCACTTT
D: TRBD1
V: TRBV11-3
length: 14
J: TRBJ1-6
size: medium-sized

CDR3: CASGLDTGTGAHF
DNA: TGTGCTAGTGGTTTGGACACCGGGACAGGGGCTCACTTC
D: TRBD1
V: TRBV12-5
length: 13
J: TRBJ2-7
size: few

CDR3: CASRLVTGRTEAFF
DNA: TGTGCCAGTCGCCTCGTGACAGGTCGGACTGAAGCTTTCTTT
D: .
V: TRBV19
length: 14
J: TRBJ1-1
size: .

CDR3: CASSFLLAGGEQFF
DNA: TGTGCCAGCAGCTTTTTACTTGCTGGGGGTGAGCAGTTCTTC
D: .
V: TRBV11-3
length: 14
J: TRBJ2-1
size: .

CDR3: CAWQPGQVFQETQYF
DNA: TGTGCCTGGCAGCCGGGACAGGTGTTTCAAGAGACCCAGTACTTC
D: TRBD1
V: TRBV30
length: 15
J: TRBJ2-5
size: .

CDR3: CSVELTDYEQYF
DNA: TGCAGCGTTGAACTGACGGACTACGAGCAGTACTTC
D: .
V: TRBV29-1
length: 12
J: TRBJ2-7
size: few

CDR3: CASSQDPGYGYGYTF
DNA: TGTGCCAGCAGCCAAGACCCGGGGTATGGCTATGGCTACACCTTC
D: .
V: TRBV14
length: 15
J: TRBJ1-2
size: .

CDR3: CASRQVSNTGELFF
DNA: TGTGCCAGCAGACAGGTATCGAACACCGGGGAGCTGTTTTTT
D: .
V: TRBV6-8
length: 14
J: TRBJ2-2
size: few

CDR3: CASSSVAGGLGNEQFF
DNA: TGTGCCAGCAGCTCTGTAGCGGGGGGGCTGGGTAATGAGCAGTTCTTC
D: TRBD2
V: TRBV11-3
length: 16
J: TRBJ2-1
size: medium-sized

CDR3: CASSQGRNYGYTF
DNA: TGTGCCAGCAGCCAAGGTCGAAACTATGGCTACACCTTC
D: .
V: TRBV14
length: 13
J: TRBJ1-2
size: few

CDR3: CAWSVLAGYGYTF
DNA: TGTGCCTGGAGTGTACTAGCGGGTTATGGCTACACCTTC
D: .
V: TRBV30
length: 13
J: TRBJ1-2
size: .

CDR3: CASSPRGLEQFF
DNA: TGTGCCAGCAGCCCAAGGGGGTTGGAGCAGTTCTTC
D: .
V: TRBV14
length: 12
J: TRBJ2-1
size: .

CDR3: CASTGSRQPPVHGNTIYF
DNA: TGTGCCAGCACCGGTAGTCGACAGCCGCCGGTACATGGAAACACCATATATTTT
D: .
V: TRBV6-8
length: 18
J: TRBJ1-3
size: few

CDR3: CASSQDRPGLSYEQYF
DNA: TGCGCCAGCAGCCAAGATAGACCAGGGCTCTCCTACGAGCAGTACTTC
D: .
V: TRBV1
length: 16
J: TRBJ2-7
size: .

CDR3: CASIDQGALGEKLFF
DNA: TGTGCCAGTATTGATCAGGGGGCGCTTGGTGAAAAACTGTTTTTT
D: TRBD1
V: TRBV19
length: 15
J: TRBJ1-4
size: .

CDR3: CASSSPRDRDYGYTF
DNA: TGTGCCAGCAGCTCCCCACGGGACAGGGACTATGGCTACACCTTC
D: TRBD1
V: TRBV11-3
length: 15
J: TRBJ1-2
size: few

CDR3: CASSPTHNNEKLFF
DNA: TGTGCCAGCTCACCAACACATAACAATGAAAAACTGTTTTTT
D: .
V: TRBV18
length: 14
J: TRBJ1-4
size: .

CDR3: CASRTSMNTEAFF
DNA: TGTGCCAGCAGGACAAGTATGAACACTGAAGCTTTCTTT
D: .
V: TRBV6-8
length: 13
J: TRBJ1-1
size: large

CDR3: CASSMGASNQPQHF
DNA: TGTGCCAGTAGTATGGGAGCTAGCAATCAGCCCCAGCATTTT
D: .
V: TRBV19
length: 14
J: TRBJ1-5
size: .

CDR3: CASSIGGNTIYF
DNA: TGTGCCAGTAGTATCGGAGGAAACACCATATATTTT
D: .
V: TRBV19
length: 12
J: TRBJ1-3
size: few

CDR3: CASNRDSSLRYEQYF
DNA: TGTGCCAGCAATCGGGACAGTTCCCTCCGCTACGAGCAGTACTTC
D: TRBD1
V: TRBV6-8
length: 15
J: TRBJ2-7
size: few

CDR3: CASSYRDTGELFF
DNA: TGTGCCAGCAGTTACAGGGACACCGGGGAGCTGTTTTTT
D: .
V: TRBV6-8
length: 13
J: TRBJ2-2
size: large

CDR3: CASDRDRYNSPLHF
DNA: TGTGCCAGCGACCGGGACAGATATAATTCACCCCTCCACTTT
D: TRBD1
V: TRBV28
length: 14
J: TRBJ1-6
size: .

CDR3: CATGVGGPQETQYF
DNA: TGTGCTACCGGGGTGGGGGGCCCCCAAGAGACCCAGTACTTC
D: .
V: TRBV6-8
length: 14
J: TRBJ2-5
size: .

CDR3: CASSSIEASGTYEQYF
DNA: TGTGCCAGCAGCTCTATCGAGGCCTCGGGGACCTACGAGCAGTACTTC
D: .
V: TRBV28
length: 16
J: TRBJ2-7
size: few

CDR3: CSVGDLPGTTNEKLFF
DNA: TGCAGCGTTGGGGATCTGCCGGGAACAACTAATGAAAAACTGTTTTTT
D: .
V: TRBV29-1
length: 16
J: TRBJ1-4
size: .

CDR3: CASSLKQGRPQHF
DNA: TGTGCCAGTAGTTTGAAACAGGGGCGGCCCCAGCATTTT
D: TRBD1
V: TRBV19
length: 13
J: TRBJ1-5
size: .

CDR3: CASSRDGRTYEQYF
DNA: TGTGCCAGCAGTAGGGACGGCAGAACCTACGAGCAGTACTTC
D: .
V: TRBV28
length: 14
J: TRBJ2-7
size: .

CDR3: CASGFGYTEAFF
DNA: TGTGCTAGTGGTTTTGGGTACACTGAAGCTTTCTTT
D: .
V: TRBV12-5
length: 12
J: TRBJ1-1
size: .

CDR3: CASSYEEDEQYF
DNA: TGTGCCAGCAGTTACGAGGAGGACGAGCAGTACTTC
D: .
V: TRBV6-8
length: 12
J: TRBJ2-7
size: .

CDR3: CATSSSEGTGESGEQFF
DNA: TGTGCCACCAGCAGTTCAGAGGGGACAGGGGAGTCCGGTGAGCAGTTCTTC
D: TRBD1
V: TRBV15
length: 17
J: TRBJ2-1
size: once

CDR3: CASSDYNSPLHF
DNA: TGTGCCAGCAGTGACTACAATTCACCCCTCCACTTT
D: .
V: TRBV25-1
length: 12
J: TRBJ1-6
size: .

CDR3: CASRPGMGRLNTEAFF
DNA: TGTGCCAGCAGGCCCGGTATGGGCAGACTGAACACTGAAGCTTTCTTT
D: .
V: TRBV6-8
length: 16
J: TRBJ1-1
size: few

CDR3: CASSSPDILNTEAFF
DNA: TGTGCCAGTAGTTCCCCTGACATCCTGAACACTGAAGCTTTCTTT
D: .
V: TRBV19
length: 15
J: TRBJ1-1
size: .

CDR3: CASSYVGQNTGELFF
DNA: TGTGCCAGCAGTTACGTCGGGCAGAACACCGGGGAGCTGTTTTTT
D: .
V: TRBV6-8
length: 15
J: TRBJ2-2
size: .

CDR3: CAWREPRSPYGYTF
DNA: TGTGCCTGGAGAGAACCTAGATCCCCTTATGGCTACACCTTC
D: .
V: TRBV30
length: 14
J: TRBJ1-2
size: .

CDR3: CASSTGLAGTFSYNEQFF
DNA: TGTGCCAGTAGTACGGGGCTAGCGGGGACTTTCTCCTACAATGAGCAGTTCTTC
D: TRBD2
V: TRBV19
length: 18
J: TRBJ2-1
size: few

CDR3: CASSLISRTTTDYNEQFF
DNA: TGTGCCAGCAGCTTAATTAGTAGAACTACAACCGACTACAATGAGCAGTTCTTC
D: .
V: TRBV11-3
length: 18
J: TRBJ2-1
size: .

CDR3: CASSDTGDNYGYTF
DNA: TGTGCCAGTAGTGACACAGGGGATAACTATGGCTACACCTTC
D: TRBD1
V: TRBV19
length: 14
J: TRBJ1-2
size: .

CDR3: CASRRTGSGNTIYF
DNA: TGTGCCAGTAGGAGGACAGGCTCTGGAAACACCATATATTTT
D: TRBD1
V: TRBV19
length: 14
J: TRBJ1-3
size: .

CDR3: CSVEGGFDTEAFF
DNA: TGCAGCGTTGAGGGAGGGTTTGACACTGAAGCTTTCTTT
D: .
V: TRBV29-1
length: 13
J: TRBJ1-1
size: .

CDR3: CASRGPFNTEAFF
DNA: TGTGCCAGTAGGGGACCTTTCAACACTGAAGCTTTCTTT
D: .
V: TRBV19
length: 13
J: TRBJ1-1
size: .

CDR3: CASRVLMGYTF
DNA: TGTGCCAGCCGGGTCCTAATGGGCTACACCTTC
D: .
V: TRBV6-7
length: 11
J: TRBJ1-2
size: few

CDR3: CASSTPWVQGLSYEQYF
DNA: TGTGCCAGCAGTACCCCCTGGGTACAGGGCCTCTCCTACGAGCAGTACTTC
D: .
V: TRBV6-8
length: 17
J: TRBJ2-7
size: .

CDR3: CASSSPGGFGGEAFF
DNA: TGTGCCAGCAGCTCCCCGGGGGGCTTTGGAGGTGAAGCTTTCTTT
D: .
V: TRBV7-2
length: 15
J: TRBJ1-1
size: medium-sized